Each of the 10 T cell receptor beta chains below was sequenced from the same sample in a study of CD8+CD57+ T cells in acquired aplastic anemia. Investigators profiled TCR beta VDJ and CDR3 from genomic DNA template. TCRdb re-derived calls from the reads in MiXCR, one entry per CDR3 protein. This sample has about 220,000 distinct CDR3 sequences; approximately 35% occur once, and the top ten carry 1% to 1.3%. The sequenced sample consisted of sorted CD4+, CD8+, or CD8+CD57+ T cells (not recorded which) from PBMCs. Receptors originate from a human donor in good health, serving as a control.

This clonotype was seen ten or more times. CDR3 bases: TGTGCCAGCAGCCTTCGGGAGGGCGTGAGGCCCCTCCACTTT. Its protein is CASSLREGVRPLHF. The chain uses TRBV7-8 and TRBJ1-6; D gene uncertain. CDR1 and CDR2 (germline): SGHVS, FQNEAQ. CDR3 length: 14 amino acids. Trimming pared 5 bases from V and 13 bases from J, leaving 18 bases between.

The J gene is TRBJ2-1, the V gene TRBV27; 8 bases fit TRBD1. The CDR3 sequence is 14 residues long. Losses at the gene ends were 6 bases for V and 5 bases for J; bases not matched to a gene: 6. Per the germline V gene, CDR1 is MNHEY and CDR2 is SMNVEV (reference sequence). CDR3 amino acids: CASSVQDRDNEQFF. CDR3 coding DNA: TGTGCCAGCAGCGTACAGGACAGGGACAATGAGCAGTTCTTC.

The DNA of the CDR3 is TGTGCCAGCAGTGAACAGCGGGATTCCTACGAGCAGTACTTC. It specifies CASSEQRDSYEQYF. The chain is built from TRBV2 and TRBJ2-7, with 7 positions matching TRBD2. The V gene's germline CDR1 is SNHLY and CDR2 FYNNEI. The CDR3 runs 14 residues. V was clipped by 2 bases and J by 1 base; unmatched bases: 2.

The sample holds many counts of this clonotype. CDR3 in amino acids: CASSPDRTMAGELFF. Here the CDR3 DNA reads TGTGCCAGCAGCCCAGACAGGACAATGGCCGGGGAGCTGTTTTTT. The chain couples TRBV2 to TRBJ2-2; possibly TRBD1 for D (6 bases). Germline lookup yields CDR1 SNHLY and CDR2 FYNNEI. The CDR3 totals 15 residues. Trimming removed 6 bases at V and 6 bases at J, with 17 bases between.

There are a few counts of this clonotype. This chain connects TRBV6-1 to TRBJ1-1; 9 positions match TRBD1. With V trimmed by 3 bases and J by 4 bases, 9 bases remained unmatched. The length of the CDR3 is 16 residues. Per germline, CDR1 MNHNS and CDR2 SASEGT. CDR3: CASSDKAGQGTTEAFF. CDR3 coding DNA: TGTGCCAGCAGTGATAAGGCCGGACAGGGGACCACTGAAGCTTTCTTT.

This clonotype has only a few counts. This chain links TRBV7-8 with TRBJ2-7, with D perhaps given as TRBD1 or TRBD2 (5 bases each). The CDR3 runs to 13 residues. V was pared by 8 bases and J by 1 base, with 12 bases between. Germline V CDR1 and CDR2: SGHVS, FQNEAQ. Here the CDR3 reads CASGGRASYEQYF. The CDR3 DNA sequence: TGTGCCAGCGGGGGACGGGCTTCCTACGAGCAGTACTTC.

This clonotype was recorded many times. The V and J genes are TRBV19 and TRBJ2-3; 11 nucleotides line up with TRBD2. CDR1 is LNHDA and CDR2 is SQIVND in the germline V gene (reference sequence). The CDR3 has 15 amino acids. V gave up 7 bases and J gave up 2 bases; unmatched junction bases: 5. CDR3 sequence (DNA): TGTGCCAGTACCCGGACTAGCGGGCTCACAGATACGCAGTATTTT. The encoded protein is CASTRTSGLTDTQYF.

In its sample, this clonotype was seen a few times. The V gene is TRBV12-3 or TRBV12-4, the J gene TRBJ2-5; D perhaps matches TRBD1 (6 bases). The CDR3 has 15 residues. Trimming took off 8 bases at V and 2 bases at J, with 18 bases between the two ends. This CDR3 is CASESQGAPQETQYF. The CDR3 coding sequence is TGTGCCAGCGAATCACAGGGAGCCCCACAAGAGACCCAGTACTTC.

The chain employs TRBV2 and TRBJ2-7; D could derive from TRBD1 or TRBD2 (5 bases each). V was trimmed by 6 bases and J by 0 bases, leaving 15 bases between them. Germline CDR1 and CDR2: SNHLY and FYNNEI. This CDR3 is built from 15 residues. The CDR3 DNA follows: TGTGCCAGCAGCGCCGTGGGGGAGAGCTCCTACGAGCAGTACTTC. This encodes CASSAVGESSYEQYF.

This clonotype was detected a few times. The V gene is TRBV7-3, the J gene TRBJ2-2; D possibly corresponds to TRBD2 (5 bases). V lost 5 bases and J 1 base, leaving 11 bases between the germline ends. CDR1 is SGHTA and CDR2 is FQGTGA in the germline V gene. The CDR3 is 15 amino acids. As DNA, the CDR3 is TGTGCCAGCAGCCCGAGGGTCAGGAACACCGGGGAGCTGTTTTTT. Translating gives CASSPRVRNTGELFF.